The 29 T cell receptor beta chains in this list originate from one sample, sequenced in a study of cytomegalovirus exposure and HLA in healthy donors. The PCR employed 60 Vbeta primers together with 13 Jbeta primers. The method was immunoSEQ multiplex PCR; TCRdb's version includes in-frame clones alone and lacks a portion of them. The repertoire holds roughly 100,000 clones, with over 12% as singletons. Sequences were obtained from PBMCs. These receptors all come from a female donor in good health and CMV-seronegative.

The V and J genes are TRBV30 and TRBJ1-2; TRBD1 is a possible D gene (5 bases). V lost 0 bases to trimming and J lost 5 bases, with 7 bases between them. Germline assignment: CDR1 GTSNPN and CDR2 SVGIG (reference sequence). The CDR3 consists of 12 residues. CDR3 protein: CAWSVRGYGYTF. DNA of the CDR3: TGTGCCTGGAGTGTACGGGGGTATGGCTACACCTTC.

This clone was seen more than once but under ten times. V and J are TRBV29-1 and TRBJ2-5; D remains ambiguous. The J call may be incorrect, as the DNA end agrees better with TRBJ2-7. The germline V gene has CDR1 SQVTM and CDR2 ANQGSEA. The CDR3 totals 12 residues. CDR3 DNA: TGCAGCGTTGGGCCAGACTCCTACGAGCAGTACTTC. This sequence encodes CSVGPDSYEQYF.

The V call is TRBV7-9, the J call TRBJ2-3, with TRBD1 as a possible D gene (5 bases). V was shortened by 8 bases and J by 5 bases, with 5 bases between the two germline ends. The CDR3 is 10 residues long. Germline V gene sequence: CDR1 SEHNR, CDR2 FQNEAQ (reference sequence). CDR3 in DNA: TGTGCCAGCCAGGGAGATACGCAGTATTTT. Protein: CASQGDTQYF.

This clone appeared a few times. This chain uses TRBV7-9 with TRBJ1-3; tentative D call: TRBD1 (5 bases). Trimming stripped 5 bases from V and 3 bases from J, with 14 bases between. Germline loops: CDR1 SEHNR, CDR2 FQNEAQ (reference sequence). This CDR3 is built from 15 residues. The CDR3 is CASSQRAGLGNTIYF. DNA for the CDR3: TGTGCCAGCAGCCAAAGGGCAGGGCTTGGAAACACCATATATTTT.

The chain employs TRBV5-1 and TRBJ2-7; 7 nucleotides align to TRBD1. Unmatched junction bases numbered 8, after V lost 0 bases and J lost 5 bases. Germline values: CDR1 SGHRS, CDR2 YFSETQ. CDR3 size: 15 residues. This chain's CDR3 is CASSLETGSGDEQYF. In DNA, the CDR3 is TGCGCCAGCAGCTTGGAGACAGGGTCTGGGGACGAGCAGTACTTC.

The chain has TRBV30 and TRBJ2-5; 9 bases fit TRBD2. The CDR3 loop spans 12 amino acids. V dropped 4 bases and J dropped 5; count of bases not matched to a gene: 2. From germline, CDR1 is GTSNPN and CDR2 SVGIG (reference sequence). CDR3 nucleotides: TGTGCCTGGATTACTAGCGGGGAGACCCAGTACTTC. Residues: CAWITSGETQYF.

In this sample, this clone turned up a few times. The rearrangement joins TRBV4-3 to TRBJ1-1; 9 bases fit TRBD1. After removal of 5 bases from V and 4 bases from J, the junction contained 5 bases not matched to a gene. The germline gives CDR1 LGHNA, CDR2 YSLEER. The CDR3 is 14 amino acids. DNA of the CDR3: TGCGCCAGCAGCGCACAGGGGGCAAGCACTGAAGCTTTCTTT. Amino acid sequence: CASSAQGASTEAFF.

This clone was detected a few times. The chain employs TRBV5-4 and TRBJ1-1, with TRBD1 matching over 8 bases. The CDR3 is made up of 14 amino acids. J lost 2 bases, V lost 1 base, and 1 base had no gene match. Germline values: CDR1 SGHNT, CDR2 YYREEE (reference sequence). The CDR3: CASSLTGGNTEAFF. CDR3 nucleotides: TGTGCCAGCAGCTTGACAGGGGGTAACACTGAAGCTTTCTTT.

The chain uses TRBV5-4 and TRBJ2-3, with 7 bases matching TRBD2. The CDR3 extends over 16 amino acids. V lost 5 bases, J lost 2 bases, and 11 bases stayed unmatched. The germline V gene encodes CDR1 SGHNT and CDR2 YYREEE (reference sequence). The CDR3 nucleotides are TGTGCCAGCAGTCTGTCGCGGGAGAGGGTCACAGATACGCAGTATTTT. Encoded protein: CASSLSRERVTDTQYF.

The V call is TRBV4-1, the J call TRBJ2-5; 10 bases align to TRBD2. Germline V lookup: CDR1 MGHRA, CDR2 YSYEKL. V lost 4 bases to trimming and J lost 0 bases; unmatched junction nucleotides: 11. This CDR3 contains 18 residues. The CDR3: CASSLRLSGTSDQETQYF. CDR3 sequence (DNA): TGCGCCAGCAGCCTCCGACTCTCCGGGACTAGCGACCAAGAGACCCAGTACTTC.

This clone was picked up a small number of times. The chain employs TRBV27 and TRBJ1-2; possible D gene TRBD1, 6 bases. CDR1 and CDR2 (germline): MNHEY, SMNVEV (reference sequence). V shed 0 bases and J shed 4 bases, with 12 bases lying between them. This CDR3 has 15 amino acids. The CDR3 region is CASSLSGGGLYGYTF. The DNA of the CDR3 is TGTGCCAGCAGTTTATCTGGCGGGGGCCTCTATGGCTACACCTTC.

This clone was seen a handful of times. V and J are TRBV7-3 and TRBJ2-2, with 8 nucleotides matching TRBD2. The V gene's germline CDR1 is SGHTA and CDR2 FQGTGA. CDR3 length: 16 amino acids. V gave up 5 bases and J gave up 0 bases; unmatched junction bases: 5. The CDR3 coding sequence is TGTGCCAGCAGCCCCCCGGGGGGGACGAACACCGGGGAGCTGTTTTTT. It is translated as CASSPPGGTNTGELFF.

The CDR3 protein is CASSPGGALKQFF. The CDR3 DNA follows: TGTGCCAGCAGCCCGGGGGGGGCCTTAAAGCAGTTCTTC. The chain links TRBV6-1 to TRBJ2-1; 8 bases match TRBD2. The germline V gene has CDR1 MNHNS and CDR2 SASEGT. The CDR3 is made up of 13 amino acids. V dropped 6 bases and J dropped 11; count of bases not matched to a gene: 9.

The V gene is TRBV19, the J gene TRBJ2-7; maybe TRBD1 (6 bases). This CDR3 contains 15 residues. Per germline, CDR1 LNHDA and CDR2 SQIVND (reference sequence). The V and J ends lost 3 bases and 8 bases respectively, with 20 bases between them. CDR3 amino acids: CASSIPGVGQNKQYF. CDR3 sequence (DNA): TGTGCCAGTAGTATCCCAGGGGTAGGTCAAAACAAGCAGTACTTC.

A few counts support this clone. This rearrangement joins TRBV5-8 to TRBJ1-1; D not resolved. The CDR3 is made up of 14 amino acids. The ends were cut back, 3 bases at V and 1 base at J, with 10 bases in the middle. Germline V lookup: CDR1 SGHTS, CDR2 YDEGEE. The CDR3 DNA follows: TGTGCCAGCAGCTCTGTAGACACGAACACTGAAGCTTTCTTT. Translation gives CASSSVDTNTEAFF.

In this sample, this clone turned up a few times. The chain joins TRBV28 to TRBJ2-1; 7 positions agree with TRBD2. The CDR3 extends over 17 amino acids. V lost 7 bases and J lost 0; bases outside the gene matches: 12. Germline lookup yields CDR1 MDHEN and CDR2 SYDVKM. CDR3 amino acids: CASTSGGRQSSYNEQFF. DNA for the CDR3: TGTGCCAGCACCTCGGGGGGTAGACAGAGCTCCTACAATGAGCAGTTCTTC.

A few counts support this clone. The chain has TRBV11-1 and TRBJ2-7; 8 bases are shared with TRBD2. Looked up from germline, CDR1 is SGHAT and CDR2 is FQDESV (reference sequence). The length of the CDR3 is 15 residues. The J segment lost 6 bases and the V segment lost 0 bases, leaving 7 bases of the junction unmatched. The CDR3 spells CASSLAELAAPEQYF. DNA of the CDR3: TGTGCCAGCAGCTTAGCTGAACTAGCGGCCCCCGAGCAGTACTTC.

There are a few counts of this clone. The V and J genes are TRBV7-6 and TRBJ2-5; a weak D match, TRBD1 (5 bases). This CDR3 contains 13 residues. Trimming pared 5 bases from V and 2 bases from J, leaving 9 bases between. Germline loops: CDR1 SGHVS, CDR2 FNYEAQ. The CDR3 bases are TGTGCCAGCAGCCGTGACAGACAAGAGACCCAGTACTTC. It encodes CASSRDRQETQYF.

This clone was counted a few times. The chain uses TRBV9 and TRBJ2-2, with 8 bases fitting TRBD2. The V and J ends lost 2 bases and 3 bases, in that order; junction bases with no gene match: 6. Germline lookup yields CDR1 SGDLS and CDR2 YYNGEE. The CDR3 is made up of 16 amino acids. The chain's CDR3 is CASSVPGGVDTGELFF. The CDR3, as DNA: TGTGCCAGCAGCGTCCCCGGGGGGGTCGACACCGGGGAGCTGTTTTTT. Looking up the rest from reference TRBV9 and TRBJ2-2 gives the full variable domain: DSGVTQTPKHLITATGQRVTLRCSPRSGDLSVYWYQQSLDQGLQFLIQYYNGEERAKGNILERFSAQQFPDLHSELNLSSLELGDSALYFCASSVPGGVDTGELFFGEGSRLTVL.

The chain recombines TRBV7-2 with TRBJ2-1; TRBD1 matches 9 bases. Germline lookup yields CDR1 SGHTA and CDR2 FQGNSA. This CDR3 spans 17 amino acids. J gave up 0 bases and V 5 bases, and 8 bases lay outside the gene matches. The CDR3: CASSPDRGFSSYNEQFF. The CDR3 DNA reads TGTGCCAGCAGCCCCGACAGGGGGTTTAGCTCCTACAATGAGCAGTTCTTC. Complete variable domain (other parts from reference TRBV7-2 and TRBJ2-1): GAGVSQSPSNKVTEKGKDVELRCDPISGHTALYWYRQSLGQGLEFLIYFQGNSAPDKSGLPSDRFSAERTGGSVSTLTIQRTQQEDSAVYLCASSPDRGFSSYNEQFFGPGTRLTVL.

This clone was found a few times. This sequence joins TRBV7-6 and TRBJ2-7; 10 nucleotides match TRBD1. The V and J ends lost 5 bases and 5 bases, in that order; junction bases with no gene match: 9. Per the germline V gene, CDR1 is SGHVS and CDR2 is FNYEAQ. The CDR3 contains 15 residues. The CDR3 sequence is CASSLRTGTGDEQYF. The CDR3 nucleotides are TGTGCCAGCAGCCTACGGACCGGGACAGGGGACGAGCAGTACTTC.

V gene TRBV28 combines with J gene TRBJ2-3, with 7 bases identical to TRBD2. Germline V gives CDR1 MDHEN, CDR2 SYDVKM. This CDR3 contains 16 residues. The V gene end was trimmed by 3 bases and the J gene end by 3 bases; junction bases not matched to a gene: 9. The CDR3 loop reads CASSLEEAGVTDTQYF. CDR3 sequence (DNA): TGTGCCAGCAGTTTGGAGGAGGCGGGAGTGACAGATACGCAGTATTTT.

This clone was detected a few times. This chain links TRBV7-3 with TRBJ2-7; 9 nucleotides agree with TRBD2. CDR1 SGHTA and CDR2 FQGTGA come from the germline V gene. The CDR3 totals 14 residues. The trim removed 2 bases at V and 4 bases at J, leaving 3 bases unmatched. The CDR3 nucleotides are TGTGCCAGCAGCTTAGTAGCGGGAGAGTACGAGCAGTACTTC. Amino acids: CASSLVAGEYEQYF. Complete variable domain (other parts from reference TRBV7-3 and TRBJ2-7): GAGVSQTPSNKVTEKGKYVELRCDPISGHTALYWYRQSLGQGPEFLIYFQGTGAADDSGLPNDRFFAVRPEGSVSTLKIQRTERGDSAVYLCASSLVAGEYEQYFGPGTRLTVT.

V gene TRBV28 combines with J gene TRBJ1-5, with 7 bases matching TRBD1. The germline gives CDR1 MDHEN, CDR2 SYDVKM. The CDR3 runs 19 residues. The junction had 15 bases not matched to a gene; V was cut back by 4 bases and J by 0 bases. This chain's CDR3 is CASSSYWAQGRYSNQPQHF. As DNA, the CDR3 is TGTGCCAGCAGTTCTTATTGGGCACAGGGGCGGTATAGCAATCAGCCCCAGCATTTT.

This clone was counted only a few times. In DNA, the CDR3 is TGTGCCAGCTCTTGGACAGCCAATCAGCCCCAGCATTTT. This sequence encodes CASSWTANQPQHF. This chain joins TRBV6-6 and TRBJ1-5; TRBD1 might be the D (6 bases). Trimming removed 8 bases at V and 3 bases at J, with 11 bases between. This CDR3 has 13 residues. In germline, CDR1 is MNHNY, CDR2 SVGAGI (reference sequence).

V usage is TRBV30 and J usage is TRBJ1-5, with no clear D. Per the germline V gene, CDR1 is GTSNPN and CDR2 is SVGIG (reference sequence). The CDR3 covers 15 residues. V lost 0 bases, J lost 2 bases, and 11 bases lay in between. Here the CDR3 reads CAWSVPYQGNQPQHF. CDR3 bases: TGTGCCTGGAGTGTACCCTACCAGGGCAATCAGCCCCAGCATTTT.

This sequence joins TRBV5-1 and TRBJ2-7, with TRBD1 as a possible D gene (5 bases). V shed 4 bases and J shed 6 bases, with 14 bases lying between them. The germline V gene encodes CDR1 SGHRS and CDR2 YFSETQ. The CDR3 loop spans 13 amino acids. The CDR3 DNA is TGCGCCAGCAGCCTCGGAAGGGGTGTCGAGCAGTACTTC. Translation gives CASSLGRGVEQYF.

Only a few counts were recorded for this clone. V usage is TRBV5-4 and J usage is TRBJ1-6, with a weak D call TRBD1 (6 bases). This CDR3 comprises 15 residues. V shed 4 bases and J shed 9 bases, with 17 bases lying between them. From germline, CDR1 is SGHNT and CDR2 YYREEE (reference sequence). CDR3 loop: CASSMENRVVSPLHF. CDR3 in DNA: TGTGCCAGCAGCATGGAAAACAGGGTGGTTTCACCCCTCCACTTT.

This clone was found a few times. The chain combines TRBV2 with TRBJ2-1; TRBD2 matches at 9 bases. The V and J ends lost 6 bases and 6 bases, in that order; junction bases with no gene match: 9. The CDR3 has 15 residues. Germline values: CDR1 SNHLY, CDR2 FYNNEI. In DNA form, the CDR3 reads TGTGCCAGCAGCTCACTAGCGGGTCGGCGCAATGAGCAGTTCTTC. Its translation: CASSSLAGRRNEQFF.